The sequence of this TCR beta chain was determined in a study of low-dose radiotherapy and immunotherapy resistance in tumors. Study summary: Cohort 1 was treated with 0.5 Gy per fraction at 2-week intervals, amounting to 6.5 Gy overall. Patients were treated with intravenous nivolumab at 240 mg every two weeks and were also dosed with ipilimumab at 1 mg/kg every six weeks.

In this sample, this clonotype turned up many times. The junction had 1 base not matched to a gene; V was cut back by 3 bases and J by 2 bases. CDR1 SGHTA and CDR2 FQGNSA come from the germline V gene. The CDR3 is 16 residues long. TRAV- and TRBV-specific primers, spanning alpha and beta chains, primed first-strand cDNA. The authors ran roughly 20 PCR cycles to amplify TCRs with a constant-region primer and V-primer adapter. Amplification of isolated mRNA was accomplished via in vitro transcription. MiXCR, applied by TCRdb to the reads, yields one record per CDR3 protein. The sample lists 75,000 to 95,000 distinct CDR3 sequences; 20% to 25% were seen once. Described time point: after trial treatment. Stated treatment: LDRT plus nivolumab, ipilimumab, low-dose cyclophosphamide and aspirin (RACIN trial). The donors' regimen was nivolumab, ipilimumab, aspirin, low-dose cyclophosphamide and low-dose radiotherapy.

The clonotype comes from a female donor with ovarian cancer. Here the sequenced sample was PBMCs, taken after low-dose radiotherapy plus immunotherapy. This chain connects TRBV7-2 to TRBJ2-6, with 10 bases identical to TRBD1. For the CDR3, the DNA is TGTGCCAGCAGCTTGACAGGGGGCGCTGGGGCCAACGTCCTGACTTTC. As protein: CASSLTGGAGANVLTF.